A selection of T cell receptor beta chains follows, all from one sample in a study of blood T cells in healthy people across ages. TCRdb analysed the 5' RACE reads with MiXCR anew, one entry per CDR3 protein. The data contain about 1.6 million distinct CDR3 sequences, about 31% of them singletons. The specimen was blood. The source is a woman aged 25 to 39 in good health. Both conserved end residues are part of each CDR3. D genes are given only for firm matches. For some rows the clone size is stated as once, few or many, or as a class when expanded; others skip it.

- TRBJ1-1 TRBV25-1 - TGTGCCAGCAGTGACCTCCGACTGGTTTGGGGCAGGACTGAAGCTTTCTTT CASSDLRLVWGRTEAFF
few TRBJ2-7 TRBV12-3/TRBV12-4 TRBD2 TGTGCCAGCAGCACCCTAGCGGGGGGGCCCTACGAGCAGTACTTC CASSTLAGGPYEQYF
- TRBJ1-1 TRBV30 - TGTGCCTGGAGTGTTAGGCAGTTGAACACTGAAGCTTTCTTT CAWSVRQLNTEAFF
- TRBJ2-3 TRBV7-9 - TGTGCCAGCAGCTTAGAACGGGGAGGACTAAGCACAGATACGCAGTATTTT CASSLERGGLSTDTQYF
- TRBJ2-5 TRBV14 TRBD2 TGTGCCGGCAGCCGGGGACTAGCGGGCAGAACGACATGGGAGACCCAGTACTTC CAGSRGLAGRTTWETQYF
- TRBJ1-5 TRBV27 - TGTGCCAGCAGTTTATGGAACAACCAGCCCCAGCATTTT CASSLWNNQPQHF
- TRBJ1-1 TRBV5-6 TRBD1 TGTGCCAGCAGCGGGGACAGTCCTGAAGCTTTCTTT CASSGDSPEAFF
- TRBJ1-1 TRBV12-3/TRBV12-4 - TGTGCCAGCAGTTTAGAACCTATCGGCAGGGCTGGGGAGATCACTGAAGCTTTCTTT CASSLEPIGRAGEITEAFF
few TRBJ2-1 TRBV3-1 TRBD2 TGTGCCAGCAGCCATGCTACCGGGGGGTCCTACAATGAGCAGTTCTTC CASSHATGGSYNEQFF
few TRBJ2-5 TRBV4-1 - TGCGCCAGCAGCCAAGATCCTAGCTCGGAGACCCAGTACTTC CASSQDPSSETQYF
- TRBJ2-5 TRBV6-6 - TGTGCCAGCAGTTCGAGGGGACAAGATCAGAGCAAGTACTTC CASSSRGQDQSKYF
- TRBJ2-3 TRBV18 TRBD2 TGTGCCAGCTCAGCTCAAGCGGGGAGGACGCAGTATTTT CASSAQAGRTQYF
many TRBJ2-7 TRBV10-3 - TGTGCCATCAGTCGGGACACCTTCGACGAGCAGTACTTC CAISRDTFDEQYF
- TRBJ2-4 TRBV20-1 - TGCAGTGCACGAGGGAGCGTGGACATTCAGTACTTC CSARGSVDIQYF
once TRBJ1-2 TRBV12-3/TRBV12-4 - TGTGCCAGCAGTTTCCCCCGGGCAGGGGATCCTAACTATGGCTACACCTTC CASSFPRAGDPNYGYTF
few TRBJ1-5 TRBV20-1 - TGCAGTGCTCAGGAGCCAAGGCGGAGCAATCAGCCCCAGCATTTT CSAQEPRRSNQPQHF
- TRBJ2-7 TRBV20-1 - TGCAGTGCTAGAGATTGGGCAGGGCCCAGGGATTCGTACGAGCAGTACTTC CSARDWAGPRDSYEQYF
many TRBJ2-7 TRBV7-4 - TGTGCCAGCAGCTTCGATTGGGGGGATTGCGAGCAGTACTTC CASSFDWGDCEQYF
- TRBJ1-6 TRBV4-1 - TGCGCCAGCAGCCAAAGGGGAAATGGTAATTCACCCCTCCACTTT CASSQRGNGNSPLHF
few TRBJ2-3 TRBV30 - TGTGCCTGGAGTGTCGGGGATACGCAGTATTTT CAWSVGDTQYF
once TRBJ2-3 TRBV5-6 - TGTGCCAGCAGCTCCCCGGCGGGGCTCCGCACAGATACGCAGTATTTT CASSSPAGLRTDTQYF
few TRBJ1-2 TRBV7-9 TRBD1 TGTGCCAGCAGCGCCCAACAGGGGGCAAACTATGGCTACACCTTC CASSAQQGANYGYTF
- TRBJ2-5 TRBV15 - TGTGCCACCAGCAGGGGGGGGTCGACAGGGCAAGAGACCCAGTACTTC CATSRGGSTGQETQYF
- TRBJ2-1 TRBV6-1 - TGTGCCAGCAGTGAAGGCGGCCACAATGAGCAGTTCTTC CASSEGGHNEQFF
many TRBJ2-3 TRBV29-1 TRBD2 TGCAGCGTTGACAGCGGGGCAGGGTACACAGATACGCAGTATTTT CSVDSGAGYTDTQYF
- TRBJ2-7 TRBV20-1 - TGCAGTGCTAAGGGGAGGCTACAATCCTACGAGCAGTACTTC CSAKGRLQSYEQYF
many TRBJ2-7 TRBV10-3 - TGTGCCATCAGTGAGTCGACGCAACACCCCTACGAGCAGTACTTC CAISESTQHPYEQYF
few TRBJ1-2 TRBV14 TRBD1 TGTGCCAGCAGCCAAGAGGAACAGGGGGTCTATGGCTACACCTTC CASSQEEQGVYGYTF
few TRBJ2-5 TRBV27 TRBD1 TGTGCCAGCAGTTTGCGACAGGGACACCAAGAGACCCAGTACTTC CASSLRQGHQETQYF
many TRBJ1-4 TRBV12-3/TRBV12-4 - TGTGCCAGCAGTTTAGCTGGTAATGAAAAACTGTTTTTT CASSLAGNEKLFF
few TRBJ2-1 TRBV5-6 - TGTGCCAGCAGCCACTACCGGGACCCGACCTACAATGAGCAGTTCTTC CASSHYRDPTYNEQFF
- TRBJ2-1 TRBV24-1 TRBD2 TGTGCCACCAGTGACCCGCGTGGGGGCCCAAGTAGTAGCGGGAGGGCCAATGAGCAGTTCTTC CATSDPRGGPSSSGRANEQFF
few TRBJ2-7 TRBV12-3/TRBV12-4 TRBD2 TGTGCCAGCAGCCCAGGGGTACTAGCGGTCGGTCCCCTCGAGCAGTACTTC CASSPGVLAVGPLEQYF
once TRBJ2-4 TRBV27 - TGTGCCAGCAGTTTGGGCGGCCTAAAAAACATTCAGTACTTC CASSLGGLKNIQYF
few TRBJ1-1 TRBV29-1 - TGCAGCGTTGTAGGGGGGGCTAAATGGAACACTGAAGCTTTCTTT CSVVGGAKWNTEAFF
- TRBJ2-7 TRBV4-1 TRBD1 TGCGCCAGCAGCCCTAGGTGGGACAGGGGGACCCACGAGCAGTACTTC CASSPRWDRGTHEQYF
- TRBJ1-2 TRBV15 TRBD1 TGTGCCACCAAAGGGGACAGCTATGGCTACACCTTC CATKGDSYGYTF